The clone carrying this T cell receptor (beta chain) came up a few times. Antigen: not known. This sample was included in a study of siplizumab effects on memory and regulatory T cells. There are 12 residues in the CDR3. Trimming removed 1 base from V and 6 bases from J, with 8 bases in between. Germline CDR1 SGHRS, CDR2 YFSETQ. Study outcomes and limitations: Alloreactive clones mapping to unstimulated subsets formed only a minor fraction. Memory cells that were CD4+ and unstimulated gave rise to alloreactive sequences, which siplizumab significantly reduced. The Treg-derived share of mappable alloreactive CD4+ clones averaged about 68% with siplizumab and around 26% in controls.

Assayed TCR templates numbered about 10^5 for each sample. Sequencing was performed with immunoSEQ multiplex PCR; in TCRdb, only in-frame clones are kept and a portion is missing. The data contain 100,000 or so clones, under 95% of them seen just once; the ten biggest clones take up 0.55% to 0.95%. The gene calls are TRBV5-1 and TRBJ2-7; D might be TRBD1 (6 bases). The sequence was collected from a human donor in good health. The material sequenced was Tregs sorted from blood. CDR3 sequence: CASSLSGVEQYF. CDR3 nucleotide sequence: TGCGCCAGCAGCTTGTCAGGGGTCGAGCAGTACTTC. Variable domain in full (rest from reference TRBV5-1 and TRBJ2-7): KAGVTQTPRYLIKTRGQQVTLSCSPISGHRSVSWYQQTPGQGLQFLFEYFSETQRNKGNFPGRFSGRQFSNSRSEMNVSTLELGDSALYLCASSLSGVEQYFGPGTRLTVT.